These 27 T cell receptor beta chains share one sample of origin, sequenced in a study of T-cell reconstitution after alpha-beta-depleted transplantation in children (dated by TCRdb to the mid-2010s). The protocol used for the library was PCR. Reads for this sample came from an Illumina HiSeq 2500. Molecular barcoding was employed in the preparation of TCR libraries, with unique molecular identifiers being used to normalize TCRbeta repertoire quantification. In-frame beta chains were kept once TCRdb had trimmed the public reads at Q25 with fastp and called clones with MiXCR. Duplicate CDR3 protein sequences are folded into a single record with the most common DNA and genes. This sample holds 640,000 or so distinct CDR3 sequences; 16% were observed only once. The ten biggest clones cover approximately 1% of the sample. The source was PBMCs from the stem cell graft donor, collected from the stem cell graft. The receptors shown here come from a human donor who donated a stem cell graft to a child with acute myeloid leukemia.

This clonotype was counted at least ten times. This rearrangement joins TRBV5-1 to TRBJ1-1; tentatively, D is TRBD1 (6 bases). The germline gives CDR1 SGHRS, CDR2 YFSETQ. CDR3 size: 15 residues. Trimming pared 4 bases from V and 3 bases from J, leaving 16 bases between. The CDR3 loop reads CASSPDRSSDTEAFF. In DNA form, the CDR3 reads TGCGCCAGCAGCCCCGACAGGTCGTCGGACACTGAAGCTTTCTTT.

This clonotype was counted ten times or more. The CDR3 here is CSVVGGYGTDTQYF. In nucleotides, the CDR3 is TGCAGCGTTGTTGGAGGTTATGGGACAGATACGCAGTATTTT. This rearrangement joins TRBV29-1 to TRBJ2-3, with a tentative D call TRBD2 (5 bases). Trimming took 4 bases from V and 3 from J, leaving 14 bases between them. CDR1 is SQVTM, CDR2 ANQGSEA, per germline. The CDR3 sequence is 14 residues long.

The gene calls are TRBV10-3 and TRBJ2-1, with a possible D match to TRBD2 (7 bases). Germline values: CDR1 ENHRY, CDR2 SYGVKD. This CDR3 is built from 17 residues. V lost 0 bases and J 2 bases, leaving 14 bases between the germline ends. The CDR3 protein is CAISESLTGGPYNEQFF. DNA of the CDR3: TGTGCCATCAGTGAGTCTTTGACGGGGGGCCCCTACAATGAGCAGTTCTTC.

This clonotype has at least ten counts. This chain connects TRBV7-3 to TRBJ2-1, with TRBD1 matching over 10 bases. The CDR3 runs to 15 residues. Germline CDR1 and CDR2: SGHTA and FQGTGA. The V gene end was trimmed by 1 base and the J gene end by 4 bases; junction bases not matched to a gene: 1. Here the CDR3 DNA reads TGTGCCAGCAGCTTAATGGGACAGGGGTACAATGAGCAGTTCTTC. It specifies CASSLMGQGYNEQFF.

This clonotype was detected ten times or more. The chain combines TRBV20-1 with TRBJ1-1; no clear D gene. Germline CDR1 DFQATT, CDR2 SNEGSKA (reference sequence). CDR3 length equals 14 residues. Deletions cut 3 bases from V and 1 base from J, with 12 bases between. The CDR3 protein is CSASGEYANTEAFF. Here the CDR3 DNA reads TGCAGTGCTAGCGGGGAATACGCGAACACTGAAGCTTTCTTT.

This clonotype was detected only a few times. The CDR3 is CASSFRGAGVRDTQYF. The CDR3 nucleotides are TGTGCCAGCAGCTTCCGCGGGGCGGGGGTTCGCGATACGCAGTATTTT. This chain uses TRBV7-2 with TRBJ2-3, with 7 bases fitting TRBD2. Trimming took 3 bases from V and 6 from J; bases not matched to a gene: 12. Germline CDR1 is SGHTA and CDR2 is FQGNSA. This CDR3 has 16 amino acids.

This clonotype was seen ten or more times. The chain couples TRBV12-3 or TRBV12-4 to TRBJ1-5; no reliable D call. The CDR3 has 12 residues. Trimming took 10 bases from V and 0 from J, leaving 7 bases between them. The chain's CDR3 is CATCYSNQPQHF. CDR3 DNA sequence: TGTGCCACTTGCTATAGCAATCAGCCCCAGCATTTT.

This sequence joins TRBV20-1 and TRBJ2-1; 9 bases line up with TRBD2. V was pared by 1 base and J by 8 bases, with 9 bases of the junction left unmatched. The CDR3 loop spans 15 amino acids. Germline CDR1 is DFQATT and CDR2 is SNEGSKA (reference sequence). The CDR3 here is CSARALGGGEDEQFF. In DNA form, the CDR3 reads TGCAGTGCTAGAGCCCTCGGCGGGGGGGAGGATGAGCAGTTCTTC.

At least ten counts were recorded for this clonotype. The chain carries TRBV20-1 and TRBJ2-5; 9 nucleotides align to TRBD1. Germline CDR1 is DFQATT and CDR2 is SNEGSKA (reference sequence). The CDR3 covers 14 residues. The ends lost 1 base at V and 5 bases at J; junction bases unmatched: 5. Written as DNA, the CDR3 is TGCAGTGCTAGAGCCCTCACAGGGGGCGAGACCCAGTACTTC. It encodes CSARALTGGETQYF.

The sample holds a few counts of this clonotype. CDR3 in amino acids: CASSSLPGQGNGYTF. DNA of the CDR3: TGCGCCAGCAGCTCACTCCCGGGACAGGGCAATGGCTACACCTTC. The rearrangement joins TRBV5-1 to TRBJ1-2; 9 bases fit TRBD1. The CDR3 runs 15 residues. V gave up 3 bases and J gave up 6 bases; unmatched junction bases: 9. CDR1 is SGHRS and CDR2 is YFSETQ in the germline V gene.

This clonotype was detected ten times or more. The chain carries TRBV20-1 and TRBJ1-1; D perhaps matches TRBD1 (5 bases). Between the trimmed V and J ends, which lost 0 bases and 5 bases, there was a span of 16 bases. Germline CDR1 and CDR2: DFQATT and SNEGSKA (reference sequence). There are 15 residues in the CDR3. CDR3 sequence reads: CSARDQGGMYTEAFF. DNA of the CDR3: TGCAGTGCTAGAGATCAGGGAGGGATGTATACTGAAGCTTTCTTT.

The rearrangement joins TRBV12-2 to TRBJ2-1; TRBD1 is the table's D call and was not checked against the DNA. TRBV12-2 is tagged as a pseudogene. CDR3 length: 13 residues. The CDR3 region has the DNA TGTGCAAGTCGCTTAAGGGACAGAAATGGTCAGTTCTTC. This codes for CASRLRDRNGQFF.

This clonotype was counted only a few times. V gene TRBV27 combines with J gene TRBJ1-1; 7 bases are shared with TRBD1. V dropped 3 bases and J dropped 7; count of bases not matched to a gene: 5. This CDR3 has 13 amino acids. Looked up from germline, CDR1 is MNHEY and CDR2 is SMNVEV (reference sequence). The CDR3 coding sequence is TGTGCCAGCAGTTTCCGACAGGGACTTGAAGCTTTCTTT. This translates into CASSFRQGLEAFF.

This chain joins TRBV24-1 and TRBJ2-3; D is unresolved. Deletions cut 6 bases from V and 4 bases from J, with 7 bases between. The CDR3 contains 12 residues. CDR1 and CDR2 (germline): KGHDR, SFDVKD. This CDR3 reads CATSYGADTQYF. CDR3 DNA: TGTGCCACCAGTTATGGGGCAGATACGCAGTATTTT.

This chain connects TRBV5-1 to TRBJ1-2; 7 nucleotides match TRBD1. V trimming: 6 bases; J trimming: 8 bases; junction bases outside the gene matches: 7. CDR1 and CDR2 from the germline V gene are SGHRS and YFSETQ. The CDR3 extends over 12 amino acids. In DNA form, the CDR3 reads TGCGCCAGCAACGAGGGGGCTTACGGCTACACCTTC. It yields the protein CASNEGAYGYTF.

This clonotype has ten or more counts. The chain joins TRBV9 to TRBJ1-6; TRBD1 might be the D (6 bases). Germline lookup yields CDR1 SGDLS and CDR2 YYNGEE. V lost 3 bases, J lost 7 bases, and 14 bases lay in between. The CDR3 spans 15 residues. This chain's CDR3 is CASSGNRAGNSPLHF. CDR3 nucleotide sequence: TGTGCCAGCAGCGGAAACAGGGCTGGGAATTCACCCCTCCACTTT.

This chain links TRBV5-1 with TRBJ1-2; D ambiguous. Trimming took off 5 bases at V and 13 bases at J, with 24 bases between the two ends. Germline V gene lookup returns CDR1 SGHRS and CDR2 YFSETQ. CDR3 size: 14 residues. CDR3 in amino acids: CASRSDGAANYATF. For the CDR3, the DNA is TGCGCCAGCAGGTCGGACGGAGCAGCTAACTATGCCACCTTC.

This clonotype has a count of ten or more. The CDR3, as DNA: TGTGCCAGCAGACGAGTCCCAGAGGCCTACGAGCAGTACGTC. Translating gives CASRRVPEAYEQYV. The genes are TRBV27 and TRBJ2-7; D not certain. Germline V gene sequence: CDR1 MNHEY, CDR2 SMNVEV (reference sequence). The CDR3 runs 14 residues. The V end was cut by 6 bases, the J end by 2 bases, with 14 bases between.

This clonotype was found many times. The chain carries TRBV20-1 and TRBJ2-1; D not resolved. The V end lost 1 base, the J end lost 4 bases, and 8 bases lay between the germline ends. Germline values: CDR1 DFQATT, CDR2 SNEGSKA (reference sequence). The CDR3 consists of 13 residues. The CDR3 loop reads CSARGGLYNEQFF. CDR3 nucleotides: TGCAGTGCTAGAGGCGGCTTGTACAATGAGCAGTTCTTC.

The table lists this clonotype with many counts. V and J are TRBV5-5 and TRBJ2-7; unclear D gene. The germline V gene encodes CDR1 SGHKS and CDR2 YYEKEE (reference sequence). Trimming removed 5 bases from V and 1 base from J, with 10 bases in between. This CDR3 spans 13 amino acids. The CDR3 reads CASSQRSSYEQYF. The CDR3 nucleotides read TGTGCCAGCAGTCAAAGGAGTTCCTACGAGCAGTACTTC.

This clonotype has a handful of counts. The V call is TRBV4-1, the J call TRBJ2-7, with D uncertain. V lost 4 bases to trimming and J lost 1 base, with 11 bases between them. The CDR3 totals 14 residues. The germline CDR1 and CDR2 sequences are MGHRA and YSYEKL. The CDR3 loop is CASSRSPGSYEQYF. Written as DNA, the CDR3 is TGCGCCAGCAGCCGAAGTCCAGGATCCTACGAGCAGTACTTC.

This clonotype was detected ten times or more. CDR3 loop: CSARVPLVAGAHNEQFF. CDR3 nucleotides: TGCAGTGCTAGGGTCCCCTTGGTAGCGGGGGCCCACAATGAGCAGTTCTTC. The V call is TRBV20-1, the J call TRBJ2-1; 9 bases line up with TRBD2. The V gene end was trimmed by 3 bases and the J gene end by 5 bases; junction bases not matched to a gene: 14. Germline V gene sequence: CDR1 DFQATT, CDR2 SNEGSKA (reference sequence). The CDR3 runs 17 residues.

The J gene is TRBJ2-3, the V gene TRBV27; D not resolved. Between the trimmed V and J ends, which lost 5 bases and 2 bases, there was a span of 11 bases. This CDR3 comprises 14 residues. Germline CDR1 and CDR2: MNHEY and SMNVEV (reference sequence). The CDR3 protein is CASSLPGDTDTQYF. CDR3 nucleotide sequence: TGTGCCAGCAGTCTCCCTGGGGACACAGATACGCAGTATTTT.

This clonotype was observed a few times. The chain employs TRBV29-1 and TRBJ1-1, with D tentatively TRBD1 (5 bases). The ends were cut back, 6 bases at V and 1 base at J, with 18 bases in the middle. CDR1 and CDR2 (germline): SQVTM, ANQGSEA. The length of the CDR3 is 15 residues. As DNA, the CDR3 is TGCAGCGTAAAAAAAGACCGGCAGGGGAACACTGAAGCTTTCTTT. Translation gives CSVKKDRQGNTEAFF.

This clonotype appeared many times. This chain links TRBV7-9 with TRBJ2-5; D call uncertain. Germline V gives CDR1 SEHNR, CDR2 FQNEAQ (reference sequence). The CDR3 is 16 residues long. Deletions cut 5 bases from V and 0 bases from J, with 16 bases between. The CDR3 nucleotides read TGTGCCAGCAGCCCAGTAGGGTCACACGACCAAGAGACCCAGTACTTC. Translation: CASSPVGSHDQETQYF.

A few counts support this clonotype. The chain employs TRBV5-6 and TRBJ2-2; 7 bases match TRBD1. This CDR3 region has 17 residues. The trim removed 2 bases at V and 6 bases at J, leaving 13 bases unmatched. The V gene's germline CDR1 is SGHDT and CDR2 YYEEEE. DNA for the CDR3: TGTGCCAGCAGCTTAATCGACTTCTCCGGGACAGCCGGGGAGCTGTTTTTT. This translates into CASSLIDFSGTAGELFF.

The CDR3 protein is CASRGGGLYNEQFF. CDR3 sequence (DNA): TGTGCCAGCCGTGGCGGGGGCCTGTACAATGAGCAGTTCTTC. V gene TRBV2 combines with J gene TRBJ2-1; TRBD2 might be the D (7 bases). This CDR3 region has 14 residues. Per the germline V gene, CDR1 is SNHLY and CDR2 is FYNNEI. V lost 8 bases, J lost 4 bases, and 15 bases lay in between. The entire variable domain, with the rest obtained from reference TRBV2 and TRBJ2-1, is as follows: EPEVTQTPSHQVTQMGQEVILRCVPISNHLYFYWYRQILGQKVEFLVSFYNNEISEKSEIFDDQFSVERPDGSNFTLKIRSTKLEDSAMYFCASRGGGLYNEQFFGPGTRLTVL.